The source of this TCR beta chain is a study of CD8+CD57+ T cells in acquired aplastic anemia. Per germline, CDR1 SGDLS and CDR2 YYNGEE. The CDR3 is made up of 14 amino acids. Trimming took off 0 bases at V and 0 bases at J, with 4 bases between the two ends. It was genomic DNA that served as the template for profiling TCR beta VDJ and CDR3. TCRdb re-derived calls from the reads in MiXCR, one entry per CDR3 protein. The sample carries about 71,000 distinct CDR3 sequences, almost 55% recorded once. Many counts were recorded for this clonotype. This TCR was recovered from a human donor in good health, serving as a control. The V and J genes are TRBV9 and TRBJ1-5, with D hard to call. The specimen was sorted CD4+, CD8+, or CD8+CD57+ T cells (not recorded which) from PBMCs. The CDR3 region has the DNA TGTGCCAGCAGCGTAGAATATAGCAATCAGCCCCAGCATTTT. This sequence encodes CASSVEYSNQPQHF.